Below are 28 T cell receptor beta chains sequenced from a single sample in a study of T cells in Graves' hyperthyroidism and ophthalmopathy. TCR beta CDR3 sequences were amplified from RNA transcripts. Initially, a first-round RT-PCR of the TCR CDR3 employed the HTBI primer set. TCRdb re-analysed the multiplex PCR reads in MiXCR, keeping a single row per CDR3 protein. The profile shows around 700,000 distinct CDR3 sequences, around 20% of them singletons. Sequencing input: blood. Source of these receptors: a woman in her fifties or sixties with Graves' hyperthyroidism that later progressed to Graves' ophthalmopathy.

The gene calls are TRBV10-2 and TRBJ2-6; D tentatively fits TRBD1 or TRBD2 (5 bases each). Deletions cut 5 bases from V and 0 bases from J, with 17 bases between. CDR3 length equals 18 residues. Germline lookup yields CDR1 WSHSY and CDR2 SAAADI. The CDR3 reads CASSTTGTAFSGANVLTF. The CDR3 DNA reads TGCGCCAGCAGTACAACCGGGACGGCCTTCTCTGGGGCCAACGTCCTGACTTTC.

Only a few counts were recorded for this clonotype. The chain uses TRBV24-1 and TRBJ1-5; TRBD1 matches 9 bases. The CDR3 is 17 residues long. Trimming at V came to 4 bases and at J to 1 base, leaving 7 bases not matched to a gene. CDR1 and CDR2 (germline): KGHDR, SFDVKD. This CDR3 is CATSDSGGQGSNQPQHF. Written as DNA, the CDR3 is TGTGCCACCAGTGACTCTGGAGGACAGGGGAGCAATCAGCCCCAGCATTTT.

The chain carries TRBV5-4 and TRBJ2-5; D may be TRBD2 (7 bases). Germline values: CDR1 SGHNT, CDR2 YYREEE (reference sequence). CDR3 size: 14 residues. V was cut by 3 bases and J by 5 bases, with 14 bases left in between. The CDR3 loop is CASSWGGGSETQYF. In nucleotides, the CDR3 is TGTGCCAGCAGCTGGGGGGGCGGATCGGAGACCCAGTACTTC.

This clonotype was detected only a few times. This sequence joins TRBV29-1 and TRBJ2-7; D is unresolved. This CDR3 spans 13 amino acids. Germline V gene data show CDR1 as SQVTM and CDR2 as ANQGSEA. The V end was cut by 0 bases, the J end by 4 bases, with 10 bases between. The CDR3 coding sequence is TGCAGCGTTGAAGATGCAGCAGCTTACGAGCAGTACTTC. Translated, it gives CSVEDAAAYEQYF.

This clonotype was counted ten times or more. The CDR3 spells CAWGQVNSPLHF. For the CDR3, the DNA is TGTGCCTGGGGACAGGTTAATTCACCCCTCCACTTT. The V call is TRBV30, the J call TRBJ1-6, with 7 bases lining up with TRBD1. The germline CDR1 and CDR2 sequences are GTSNPN and SVGIG (reference sequence). Trimming removed 5 bases from V and 6 bases from J; junction bases left unmatched: 1. This CDR3 region has 12 residues.

This chain links TRBV19 with TRBJ2-5; the D is unclear. The length of the CDR3 is 13 residues. Germline CDR1 is LNHDA and CDR2 is SQIVND (reference sequence). V shed 3 bases and J shed 3 bases, with 8 bases lying between them. This CDR3 is CASSMTREETQYF. CDR3 bases: TGTGCCAGTAGTATGACGAGAGAAGAGACCCAGTACTTC.

This chain connects TRBV18 to TRBJ2-7, with 8 bases that match TRBD1. V was pared by 5 bases and J by 2 bases, with 8 bases of the junction left unmatched. The CDR3 covers 15 residues. Germline CDR1 and CDR2: KGHSH and LQKENI. The CDR3 DNA reads TGTGCCAGCTCAGACCCCGGGACAGGAACCTACGAGCAGTACTTC. Protein product: CASSDPGTGTYEQYF. Supplemented by reference TRBV18 and TRBJ2-7, the full variable domain reads NAGVMQNPRHLVRRRGQEARLRCSPMKGHSHVYWYRQLPEEGLKFMVYLQKENIIDESGMPKERFSAEFPKEGPSILRIQQVVRGDSAAYFCASSDPGTGTYEQYFGPGTRLTVT.

This clonotype was observed a handful of times. This sequence joins TRBV19 and TRBJ1-3, with D unresolved. The CDR3 sequence is 16 residues long. Trimming stripped 7 bases from V and 0 bases from J, with 16 bases between. In germline, CDR1 is LNHDA, CDR2 SQIVND (reference sequence). The CDR3, as DNA: TGTGCCAGTACCCCAACACCTAAGAGCTCTGGAAACACCATATATTTT. This codes for CASTPTPKSSGNTIYF. The entire variable domain, with the rest obtained from reference TRBV19 and TRBJ1-3, is as follows: DGGITQSPKYLFRKEGQNVTLSCEQNLNHDAMYWYRQDPGQGLRLIYYSQIVNDFQKGDIAEGYSVSREKKESFPLTVTSAQKNPTAFYLCASTPTPKSSGNTIYFGEGSWLTVV.

This clonotype was seen repeatedly, ten times or more. The chain links TRBV29-1 to TRBJ1-2; D is uncertain. Per germline, CDR1 SQVTM and CDR2 ANQGSEA. This CDR3 region has 15 residues. The V end lost 1 base, the J end lost 8 bases, and 20 bases lay between the germline ends. This CDR3 is CSVEGPKIRNVGYTF. DNA for the CDR3: TGCAGCGTTGAAGGCCCGAAGATCAGAAACGTGGGCTACACCTTC. The variable domain in full, with the rest retrieved from reference TRBV29-1 and TRBJ1-2, is SAVISQKPSRDICQRGTSLTIQCQVDSQVTMMFWYRQQPGQSLTLIATANQGSEATYESGFVIDKFPISRPNLTFSTLTVSNMSPEDSSIYLCSVEGPKIRNVGYTFGSGTRLTVV.

In this sample, this clonotype turned up many times. V is TRBV5-4 and J is TRBJ2-7; D gene ambiguous. Germline loops: CDR1 SGHNT, CDR2 YYREEE (reference sequence). The CDR3 length is 12 residues. Trimming pared 4 bases from V and 2 bases from J, leaving 7 bases between. CDR3 residues: CASSQDPYEQYF. The CDR3 region has the DNA TGTGCCAGCAGCCAGGACCCCTACGAGCAGTACTTC.

The chain employs TRBV7-9 and TRBJ1-1; D is unclear. Germline V CDR1 and CDR2: SEHNR, FQNEAQ (reference sequence). The CDR3 has 12 residues. V lost 4 bases, J lost 5 bases, and 8 bases lay in between. The CDR3 nucleotides read TGTGCCAGCAGCTGGCATGCGACTGAAGCTTTCTTT. Protein: CASSWHATEAFF.

This clonotype showed up just a few times. The chain is built from TRBV7-3 and TRBJ2-3; possibly TRBD2 for D (6 bases). Trimming removed 5 bases from V and 2 bases from J, with 14 bases in between. The CDR3 contains 15 residues. Germline loops: CDR1 SGHTA, CDR2 FQGTGA. DNA for the CDR3: TGTGCCAGCAGCCCCTCGGGACTTTACACAGATACGCAGTATTTT. Its protein product is CASSPSGLYTDTQYF.

The DNA for the CDR3 is TGCGCCAGCAGTGAGGCCACTACCTATGGCTACACCTTC. Translating it yields CASSEATTYGYTF. The genes are TRBV10-1 and TRBJ1-2; D call uncertain. The CDR3 has 13 residues. V lost 2 bases, J lost 4 bases, and 8 bases lay in between. CDR1 is WNHNN and CDR2 is SYGVQD in the germline V gene (reference sequence).

This clonotype was picked up many times. This sequence joins TRBV18 and TRBJ2-1; possible D gene TRBD2, 5 bases. This CDR3 has 11 amino acids. V dropped 3 bases and J dropped 8 bases, with 5 bases sitting between them. The germline V gene encodes CDR1 KGHSH and CDR2 LQKENI. CDR3 nucleotide sequence: TGTGCCAGCTCACCGGAGGATGAGCAGTTCTTC. The encoded protein is CASSPEDEQFF.

This clonotype turned up a few times. The chain is built from TRBV6-2 or TRBV6-3 and TRBJ2-1, with a weak D call TRBD1 (6 bases). Per the germline V gene, CDR1 is MNHEY and CDR2 is SVGEGT. The CDR3 spans 17 residues. V was shortened by 6 bases and J by 1 base, with 19 bases between the two germline ends. The CDR3, as DNA: TGTGCCAGCAGCCCTCATAAACAGGGAACTTCCTACAATGAGCAGTTCTTC. Amino acid sequence: CASSPHKQGTSYNEQFF.

This clonotype has a count of ten or more. This chain uses TRBV12-3 or TRBV12-4 with TRBJ2-7, with D hard to call. The V gene lost 5 bases and the J gene lost 3 bases, with 20 bases spanning the gap. This CDR3 is 16 amino acids long. CDR3 protein: CASSTATELRSYEQYF. The CDR3 nucleotides read TGTGCCAGCAGTACCGCGACGGAGCTGAGGAGCTACGAGCAGTACTTC.

This clonotype has ten or more counts. CDR3 in amino acids: CASSERQKTQYF. In DNA form, the CDR3 reads TGTGCCAGCAGTGAGCGGCAGAAGACCCAGTACTTC. J is TRBJ2-5 and V is TRBV2; D remains ambiguous. This CDR3 has 12 amino acids. Germline values: CDR1 SNHLY, CDR2 FYNNEI. The V gene lost 3 bases and the J gene lost 6 bases, with 8 bases spanning the gap.

J is TRBJ1-4 and V is TRBV20-1; D is possibly TRBD1 (6 bases). This CDR3 is 15 amino acids long. CDR1 DFQATT and CDR2 SNEGSKA come from the germline V gene (reference sequence). Trimming stripped 1 base from V and 7 bases from J, with 16 bases between. The CDR3 reads CSARVRGYQSEKLFF. Written as DNA, the CDR3 is TGCAGTGCTAGAGTCAGGGGCTATCAGAGTGAAAAACTGTTTTTT.

This clonotype was seen at least ten times. The chain is built from TRBV5-6 and TRBJ2-7; D might be TRBD1 (5 bases). This CDR3 contains 13 residues. V lost 2 bases and J 2 bases, leaving 8 bases between the germline ends. Germline V gene lookup returns CDR1 SGHDT and CDR2 YYEEEE. CDR3 in DNA: TGTGCCAGCAGCTTCCGCAGGGCCTACGAGCAGTACTTC. Protein: CASSFRRAYEQYF.

The J gene is TRBJ2-2, the V gene TRBV27; a weak D match, TRBD1 (6 bases). Trimming removed 5 bases from V and 3 bases from J, with 10 bases in between. Germline V lookup: CDR1 MNHEY, CDR2 SMNVEV (reference sequence). The CDR3 sequence is 14 residues long. The CDR3 DNA reads as TGTGCCAGCAGTCTCAGGACAGACACCGGGGAGCTGTTTTTT. Translated, it gives CASSLRTDTGELFF.

This clonotype was detected ten times or more. The J gene is TRBJ1-2, the V gene TRBV28; D might be TRBD1 (6 bases). Germline V gene lookup returns CDR1 MDHEN and CDR2 SYDVKM. This CDR3 comprises 14 residues. Trimming pared 6 bases from V and 0 bases from J, leaving 11 bases between. This CDR3 is CASRIQGTNYGYTF. In nucleotides, the CDR3 is TGTGCCAGCAGAATACAGGGAACTAACTATGGCTACACCTTC.

V and J are TRBV6-5 and TRBJ1-5; no definite D call. Deletions cut 0 bases from V and 4 bases from J, with 10 bases between. Germline V gene data show CDR1 as MNHEY and CDR2 as SVGAGI. The CDR3 runs to 15 residues. Here the CDR3 reads CASSYSRTVNQPQHF. In DNA, the CDR3 is TGTGCCAGCAGTTACTCTAGAACAGTAAATCAGCCCCAGCATTTT.

The sample holds many counts of this clonotype. The genes are TRBV3-1 and TRBJ2-3, with TRBD2 as a possible D gene (6 bases). Germline CDR1 is LGHDT and CDR2 is YNNKEL (reference sequence). The CDR3 has 16 amino acids. V gave up 0 bases and J gave up 1 base, with 11 bases separating them. The CDR3 nucleotides read TGTGCCAGCAGCCAAGATAGGCGGGGAGGCACAGATACGCAGTATTTT. Translating gives CASSQDRRGGTDTQYF.

In its sample, this clonotype was seen many times. The V and J genes are TRBV3-1 and TRBJ2-1; 12 nucleotides agree with TRBD2. Germline V gives CDR1 LGHDT, CDR2 YNNKEL (reference sequence). With V trimmed by 4 bases and J by 4 bases, 8 bases remained unmatched. The CDR3 is made up of 17 amino acids. CDR3 sequence (DNA): TGTGCCAGCAGCCCCGCCACCGGACTAGCGGGGTACAATGAGCAGTTCTTC. It codes for CASSPATGLAGYNEQFF.

This clonotype was seen many times. This CDR3 reads CSAGQSIYEQYF. In DNA form, the CDR3 reads TGCAGTGCAGGACAGTCAATCTACGAGCAGTACTTC. This chain joins TRBV20-1 and TRBJ2-7, with D possibly matching TRBD1 (6 bases). V lost 6 bases, J lost 3 bases, and 12 bases lay in between. This CDR3 has 12 amino acids. The germline gives CDR1 DFQATT, CDR2 SNEGSKA (reference sequence).

This clonotype was picked up many times. The gene calls are TRBV6-2 or TRBV6-3 and TRBJ2-5, with D perhaps being TRBD1 or TRBD2 (5 bases each). The length of the CDR3 is 16 residues. V lost 8 bases, J lost 2 bases, and 21 bases lay in between. CDR1 and CDR2 from the germline V gene are MNHEY and SVGEGT. The CDR3 loop reads CASPPGTRDAQETQYF. As DNA, the CDR3 is TGTGCCAGCCCCCCCGGGACCAGGGATGCGCAAGAGACCCAGTACTTC.

Many counts were recorded for this clonotype. This chain uses TRBV6-1 with TRBJ2-3; D might be TRBD2 (7 bases). This CDR3 spans 14 amino acids. Germline loops: CDR1 MNHNS, CDR2 SASEGT. Trimming pared 8 bases from V and 4 bases from J, leaving 16 bases between. Here the CDR3 DNA reads TGTGCCAGCCGCGAGAGGGGGGGCCCAGATACGCAGTATTTT. Amino acid sequence: CASRERGGPDTQYF.

This clonotype has just a few counts. The rearrangement links TRBV5-6 to TRBJ1-1, with TRBD1 matching 10 bases. CDR3 size: 15 residues. Per germline, CDR1 SGHDT and CDR2 YYEEEE. V dropped 4 bases and J dropped 10; count of bases not matched to a gene: 13. In nucleotides, the CDR3 is TGTGCCAGCAGCCCATTGGGACAGGGGTTATTCTTAGCTTTCTTT. Its protein product is CASSPLGQGLFLAFF. Variable domain in full (rest from reference TRBV5-6 and TRBJ1-1): DAGVTQSPTHLIKTRGQQVTLRCSPKSGHDTVSWYQQALGQGPQFIFQYYEEEERQRGNFPDRFSGHQFPNYSSELNVNALLLGDSALYLCASSPLGQGLFLAFFGQGTRLTVV.